This entry lists 5 T cell receptor beta chains sequenced from one sample in a study of vaccination effects on CD4 cells after COVID-19. Within the ViraFEST assay, antigen-specific CD4+ T cells underwent expansion with viral peptide pools prior to sequencing. With approximately ten days of culture completed, CD4+ T cells were isolated. None of the vaccinated had previously contracted SARS-CoV-2, and their nucleocapsid antibodies tested negative. Their recognized antigens are unknown. Using immunoSEQ multiplex PCR, the repertoire was profiled, and TCRdb retains in-frame clones only, with some absent. The sample has tens of thousands of clones, 70% to 80% seen once. Sequenced here: CD4+ T cells from PBMCs cultured with HCoV-NL63 spike peptides, sampled before COVID-19 vaccination. Source of these receptors: a human donor who received a COVID-19 vaccine.

This sequence joins TRBV7-3 and TRBJ2-7, with 12 bases fitting TRBD1. Germline trimming cut 5 bases from V and 6 bases from J; bases unmatched to any gene: 2. Germline values: CDR1 SGHTA, CDR2 FQGTGA. The CDR3 extends over 13 amino acids. The CDR3: CASSPGQGAEQYV. The CDR3 nucleotides read TGTGCCAGCAGCCCGGGACAGGGGGCCGAGCAGTACGTC.

The gene calls are TRBV19 and TRBJ2-4; 9 bases align to TRBD1. The ends lost 6 bases at V and 1 base at J; junction bases unmatched: 1. The CDR3 runs to 14 residues. Germline-derived CDR1 and CDR2 are LNHDA and SQIVND (reference sequence). The CDR3 bases are TGTGCCAGTAGGGGGACAGGGGCCAAAAACATTCAGTACTTC. Protein product: CASRGTGAKNIQYF.

A single count supports this clone. The V gene is TRBV24-1, the J gene TRBJ1-1, with D perhaps matching TRBD1 (5 bases). Germline CDR1 and CDR2: KGHDR and SFDVKD. The CDR3 covers 13 residues. V dropped 3 bases and J dropped 1 base, with 5 bases sitting between them. The CDR3: CATSDRGNTEAFF. For the CDR3, the DNA is TGTGCCACCAGTGATAGGGGGAACACTGAAGCTTTCTTT.

The DNA for the CDR3 is TGTGCCAGCAGCGCCGGACTAGCGGCGTCGATTGAGACCCAGTACTTC. Translating gives CASSAGLAASIETQYF. The chain combines TRBV5-4 with TRBJ2-5, with 10 bases fitting TRBD2. Germline V CDR1 and CDR2: SGHNT, YYREEE (reference sequence). The V gene end was trimmed by 4 bases and the J gene end by 5 bases; junction bases not matched to a gene: 11. This CDR3 has 16 amino acids.

The genes are TRBV19 and TRBJ2-1; D possibly uses TRBD1 or TRBD2 (5 bases each). There are 15 residues in the CDR3. Trimming cost V 3 bases and J 8 bases, with 17 bases left between them. In germline, CDR1 is LNHDA, CDR2 SQIVND (reference sequence). The CDR3 spells CASSIDEGWVDEQFF. As DNA, the CDR3 is TGTGCCAGTAGTATTGATGAGGGGTGGGTTGATGAGCAGTTCTTC.